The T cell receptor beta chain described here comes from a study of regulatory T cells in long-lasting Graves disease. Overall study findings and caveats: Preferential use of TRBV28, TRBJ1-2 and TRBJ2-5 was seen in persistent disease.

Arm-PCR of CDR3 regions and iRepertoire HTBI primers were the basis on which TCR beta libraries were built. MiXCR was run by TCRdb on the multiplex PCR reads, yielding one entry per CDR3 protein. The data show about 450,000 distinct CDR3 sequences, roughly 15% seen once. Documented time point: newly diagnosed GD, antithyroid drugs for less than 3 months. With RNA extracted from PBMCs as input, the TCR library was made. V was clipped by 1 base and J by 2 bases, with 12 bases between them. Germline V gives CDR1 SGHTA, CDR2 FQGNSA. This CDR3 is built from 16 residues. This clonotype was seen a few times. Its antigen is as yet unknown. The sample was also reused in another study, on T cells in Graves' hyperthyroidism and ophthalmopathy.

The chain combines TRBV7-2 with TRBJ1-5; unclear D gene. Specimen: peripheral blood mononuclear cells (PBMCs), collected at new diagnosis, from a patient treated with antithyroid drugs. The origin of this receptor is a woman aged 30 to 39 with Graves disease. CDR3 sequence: CASSLGYASGNQPQHF. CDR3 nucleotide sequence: TGTGCCAGCAGCTTAGGTTACGCCTCTGGCAATCAGCCCCAGCATTTT.